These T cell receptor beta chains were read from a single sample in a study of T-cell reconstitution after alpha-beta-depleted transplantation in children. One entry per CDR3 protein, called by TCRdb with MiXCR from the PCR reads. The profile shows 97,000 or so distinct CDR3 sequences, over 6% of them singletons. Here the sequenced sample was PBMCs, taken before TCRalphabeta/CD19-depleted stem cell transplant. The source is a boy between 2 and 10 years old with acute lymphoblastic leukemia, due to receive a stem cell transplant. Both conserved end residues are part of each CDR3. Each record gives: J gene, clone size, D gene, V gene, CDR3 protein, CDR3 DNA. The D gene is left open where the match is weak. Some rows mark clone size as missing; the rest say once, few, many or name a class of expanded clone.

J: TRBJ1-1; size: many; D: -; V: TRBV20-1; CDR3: CSARDWEDSSGAFF; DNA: TGCAGTGCTAGAGATTGGGAGGACAGTAGTGGAGCTTTCTTT
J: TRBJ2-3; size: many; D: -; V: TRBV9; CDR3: CASSVERDTQYF; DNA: TGTGCCAGCAGCGTAGAAAGAGATACGCAGTATTTT
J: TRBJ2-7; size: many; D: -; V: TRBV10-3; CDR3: CATEGLKDEQYF; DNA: TGTGCCACCGAGGGTTTAAAGGACGAGCAGTACTTC
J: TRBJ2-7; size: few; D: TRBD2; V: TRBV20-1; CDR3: CSATRTSGGTYEQYF; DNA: TGCAGTGCCACTCGGACTAGCGGGGGGACCTACGAGCAGTACTTC
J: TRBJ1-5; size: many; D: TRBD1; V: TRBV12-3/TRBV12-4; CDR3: CASSLTGAFQPQHF; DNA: TGTGCCAGCAGTTTGACAGGGGCTTTTCAGCCCCAGCATTTT
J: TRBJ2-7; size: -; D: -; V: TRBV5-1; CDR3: CASSPELAPQYF; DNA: TGCGCCAGCAGCCCAGAACTAGCCCCGCAGTACTTC
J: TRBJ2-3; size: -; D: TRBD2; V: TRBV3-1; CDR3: CASSQGGAGGISTDTQYF; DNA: TGTGCCAGCAGCCAAGGAGGAGCGGGGGGTATTAGCACAGATACGCAGTATTTT
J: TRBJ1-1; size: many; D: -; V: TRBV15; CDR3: CATSRDRGGGTEAFF; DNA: TGTGCCACCAGCAGAGATAGGGGGGGAGGCACTGAAGCTTTCTTT
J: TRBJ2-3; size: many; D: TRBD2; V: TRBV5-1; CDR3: CASSFIAGGLTDTQYF; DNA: TGCGCCAGCAGCTTCATAGCGGGGGGGCTCACAGATACGCAGTATTTT
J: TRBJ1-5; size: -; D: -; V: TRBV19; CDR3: CASSIEQVPNQPQHF; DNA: TGTGCCAGTAGTATAGAACAGGTTCCCAATCAGCCCCAGCATTTT
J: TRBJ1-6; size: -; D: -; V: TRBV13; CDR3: CASRTQGNSPLHF; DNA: TGTGCCAGCAGGACGCAGGGTAATTCACCCCTCCACTTT
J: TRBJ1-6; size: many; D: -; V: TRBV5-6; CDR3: CASSSVVSSYNSPLHF; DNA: TGTGCCAGCAGTTCCGTTGTCAGCTCCTATAATTCACCCCTCCACTTT
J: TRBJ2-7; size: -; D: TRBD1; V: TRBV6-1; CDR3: CASRKGGTGAHEQYF; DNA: TGTGCCAGCAGAAAGGGGGGGACAGGGGCCCACGAGCAGTACTTC
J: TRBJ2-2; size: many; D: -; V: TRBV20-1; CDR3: CSAPDASSGELFF; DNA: TGCAGTGCCCCGGACGCTTCCTCCGGGGAGCTGTTTTTT
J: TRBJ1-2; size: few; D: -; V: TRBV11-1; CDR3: CASSRLMFRDRTLNYGYTF; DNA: TGTGCCAGCAGCCGATTGATGTTCCGGGACCGCACCCTCAACTATGGCTACACCTTC
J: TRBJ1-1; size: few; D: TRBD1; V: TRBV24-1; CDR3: CATSERTGGDTEAFF; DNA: TGTGCCACCAGTGAACGGACAGGGGGTGACACTGAAGCTTTCTTT
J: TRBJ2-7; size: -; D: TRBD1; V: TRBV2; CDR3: CASSDPGQGLSYEQYF; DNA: TGTGCCAGCAGTGATCCAGGACAGGGTCTTTCCTACGAGCAGTACTTC
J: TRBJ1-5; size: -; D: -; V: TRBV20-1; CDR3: CSARAGGGNQPQHF; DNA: TGCAGTGCTCGCGCGGGAGGAGGCAATCAGCCCCAGCATTTT
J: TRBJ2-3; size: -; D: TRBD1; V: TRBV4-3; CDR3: CASSQGSGQGADTQYF; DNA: TGCGCCAGCAGCCAAGGGTCCGGGCAGGGGGCAGATACGCAGTATTTT
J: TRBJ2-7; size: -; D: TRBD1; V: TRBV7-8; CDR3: CASSFGQGSVEQYF; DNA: TGTGCCAGCAGCTTCGGACAGGGGTCGGTCGAGCAGTACTTC
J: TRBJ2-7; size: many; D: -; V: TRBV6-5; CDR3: CASIRGWEQYF; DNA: TGTGCCAGCATCCGGGGGTGGGAGCAGTACTTC
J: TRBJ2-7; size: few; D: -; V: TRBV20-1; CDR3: CSASPVDKSSYEQYF; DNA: TGCAGTGCTAGCCCCGTCGACAAGAGCTCCTACGAGCAGTACTTC
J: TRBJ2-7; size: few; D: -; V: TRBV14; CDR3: CASSQWPLYEQYF; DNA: TGTGCCAGCAGCCAATGGCCGCTCTACGAGCAGTACTTC
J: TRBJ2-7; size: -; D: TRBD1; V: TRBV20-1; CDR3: CSARDPRQGGISYEQYF; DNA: TGCAGTGCTAGAGATCCCAGACAGGGGGGGATCTCCTACGAGCAGTACTTC
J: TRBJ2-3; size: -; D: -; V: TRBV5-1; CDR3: CASSLETRRDTQYF; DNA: TGCGCCAGCAGCTTGGAGACTAGGCGAGATACGCAGTATTTT
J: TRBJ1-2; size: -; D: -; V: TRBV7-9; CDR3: CASSLPGAGYGYTF; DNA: TGTGCCAGCAGCTTACCGGGGGCTGGCTATGGCTACACCTTC
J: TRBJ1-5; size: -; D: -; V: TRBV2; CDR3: CASSEPIPRRDQPQHF; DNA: TGTGCCAGCAGTGAGCCGATTCCCAGGAGGGATCAGCCCCAGCATTTT
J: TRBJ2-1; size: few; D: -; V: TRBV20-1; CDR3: CSAPLPDRAYNEQFF; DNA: TGCAGTGCCCCGCTCCCGGACCGAGCGTACAATGAGCAGTTCTTC
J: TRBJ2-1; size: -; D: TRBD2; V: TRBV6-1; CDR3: CASSERGGASGWNEQSF; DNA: TGTGCCAGCAGTGAAAGGGGTGGGGCTAGCGGGTGGAATGAGCAGTCCTTC
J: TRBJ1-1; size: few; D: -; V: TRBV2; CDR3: CASSGDGLGTEAFF; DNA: TGTGCCAGCAGTGGGGACGGTCTAGGGACTGAAGCTTTCTTT
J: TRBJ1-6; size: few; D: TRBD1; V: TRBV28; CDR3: CASSSRDRLPAPLHF; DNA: TGTGCCAGCAGTTCCCGGGACAGGCTGCCGGCACCCCTCCACTTT
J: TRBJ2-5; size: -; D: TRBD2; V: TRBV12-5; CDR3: CASAPQGSSGGAETQYF; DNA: TGTGCTAGTGCCCCCCAGGGGAGTAGCGGGGGGGCGGAGACCCAGTACTTC
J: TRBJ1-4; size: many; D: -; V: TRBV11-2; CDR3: CASSLGRGQEKLFF; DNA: TGTGCCAGCAGCTTAGGGAGGGGCCAGGAAAAACTGTTTTTT
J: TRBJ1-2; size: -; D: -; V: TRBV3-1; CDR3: CASSQGTHDGYTF; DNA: TGTGCCAGCAGCCAAGGGACTCACGATGGCTACACCTTC
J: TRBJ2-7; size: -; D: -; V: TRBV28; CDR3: CASSLSDYEQYF; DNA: TGTGCCAGCAGTTTATCGGATTACGAGCAGTACTTC
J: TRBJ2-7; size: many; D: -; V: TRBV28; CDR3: CASSYTGNRDEQYF; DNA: TGTGCCAGCAGTTATACAGGAAACCGGGACGAGCAGTACTTC
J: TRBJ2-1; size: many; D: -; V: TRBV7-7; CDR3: CASSPLSGPYNEQFF; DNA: TGTGCCAGCAGCCCCCTAAGCGGACCCTACAATGAGCAGTTCTTC
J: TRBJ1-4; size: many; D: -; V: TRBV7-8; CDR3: CASSPRTDNEKLFF; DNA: TGTGCCAGCAGCCCAAGGACAGACAATGAAAAACTGTTTTTT
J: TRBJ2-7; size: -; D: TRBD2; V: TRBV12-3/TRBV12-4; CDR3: CASSFHLAGPAYEQYF; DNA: TGTGCCAGCAGTTTTCATCTAGCGGGGCCCGCCTACGAGCAGTACTTC
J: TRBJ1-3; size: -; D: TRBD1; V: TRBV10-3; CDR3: CAISVLATGAGNTIYF; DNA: TGTGCCATCAGTGTGCTTGCGACAGGGGCAGGAAACACCATATATTTT
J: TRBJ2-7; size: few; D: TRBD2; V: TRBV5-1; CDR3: CASRAGLAGASSYEQYF; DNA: TGCGCCAGCAGGGCGGGACTAGCGGGGGCCAGCTCCTACGAGCAGTACTTC